The source of this TCR beta chain is a study of vaccination and CD4 T cells after COVID-19. With respect to this clonotype: Its antigen is still unknown.

The sample's treatment: 10-day PBMC culture with coronavirus spike peptide pools or control peptides (ViraFEST assay). Trimming took 7 bases from V and 0 from J; bases not matched to a gene: 9. Germline V gene data show CDR1 as SQVTM and CDR2 as ANQGSEA. The CDR3 totals 14 residues. Cultured CD4+ T cells had their DNA profiled by the Oncomine TCR Beta short-read assay. TCRdb passed the PCR reads through MiXCR, listing each CDR3 protein once. This sample carries more than 13,000 distinct CDR3 sequences, 21% of them seen once, and the ten largest clones take approximately 12%. This chain joins TRBV29-1 and TRBJ2-7; TRBD1 matches at 7 bases. Here the sequenced sample was CD4+ T cells from blood, cultured in vitro, taken before SARS-CoV-2 vaccination. This TCR derives from a human donor who received a COVID-19 vaccine. The CDR3 coding sequence is TGCAGCGCCATTTTGACAGGGAGCTCCTACGAGCAGTACTTC. Translation gives CSAILTGSSYEQYF.